This is a list of T cell receptor beta chains from one sample in a study of molecular identifiers for immune sequencing clone quantification. MiXCR, applied by TCRdb to the PCR reads, yields one record per CDR3 protein. The table includes about half a million distinct CDR3 sequences, roughly 25% detected once. Sequencing was performed on naive CD8+ T cells from blood, with Jurkat cell RNA spiked in. The receptors stem from a human donor in good health. Some libraries in this study had Jurkat cell RNA spiked in. Both conserved end residues are part of each CDR3. The order of the fields is J gene, clone size, V gene, D gene, CDR3 protein, CDR3 DNA. A D gene is named only where the DNA matches it firmly. Not all rows give a size; the values are once, few, many and, for expanded clones, a class.

j_gene: TRBJ1-2; abundance: NA; v_gene: TRBV6-2/TRBV6-3; d_gene: NA; CDR3aa: CASSFGGDGYTF; CDR3nt: TGTGCCAGCAGTTTCGGAGGAGATGGCTACACCTTC
j_gene: TRBJ2-4; abundance: few; v_gene: TRBV19; d_gene: NA; CDR3aa: CASSPGYVNIQYF; CDR3nt: TGTGCCAGTAGCCCGGGGTACGTTAACATTCAGTACTTC
j_gene: TRBJ2-1; abundance: NA; v_gene: TRBV11-2; d_gene: NA; CDR3aa: CASSPGGWANEQFF; CDR3nt: TGTGCCAGCAGCCCAGGAGGGTGGGCCAATGAGCAGTTCTTC
j_gene: TRBJ1-4; abundance: NA; v_gene: TRBV20-1; d_gene: NA; CDR3aa: CSASSGLRSNEKLFF; CDR3nt: TGCAGTGCTAGTTCGGGGTTGAGGTCTAATGAAAAACTGTTTTTT
j_gene: TRBJ2-7; abundance: NA; v_gene: TRBV7-6; d_gene: NA; CDR3aa: CASSPGWEQHF; CDR3nt: TGTGCCAGCAGCCCAGGATGGGAGCAGCACTTC
j_gene: TRBJ1-2; abundance: NA; v_gene: TRBV27; d_gene: TRBD1; CDR3aa: CASSSPSDRGGGYTF; CDR3nt: TGTGCCAGCAGTTCCCCGTCCGACAGGGGTGGTGGCTACACCTTC
j_gene: TRBJ2-2; abundance: few; v_gene: TRBV9; d_gene: TRBD2; CDR3aa: CASSPRGGLDTGELFF; CDR3nt: TGTGCCAGCAGCCCGCGGGGGGGCCTTGACACCGGGGAGCTGTTTTTT
j_gene: TRBJ1-5; abundance: NA; v_gene: TRBV19; d_gene: TRBD1; CDR3aa: CASSIGTGETLGNQPQHF; CDR3nt: TGTGCCAGTAGTATAGGGACAGGGGAGACTTTGGGCAATCAGCCCCAGCATTTT
j_gene: TRBJ2-2; abundance: few; v_gene: TRBV19; d_gene: NA; CDR3aa: CASSPSAGSNTGELFF; CDR3nt: TGTGCCAGTAGTCCCTCCGCGGGATCGAACACCGGGGAGCTGTTTTTT
j_gene: TRBJ1-3; abundance: NA; v_gene: TRBV12-3/TRBV12-4; d_gene: TRBD1; CDR3aa: CASSYQQGLENTIYF; CDR3nt: TGTGCCAGCAGTTACCAACAGGGGCTCGAAAACACCATATATTTT
j_gene: TRBJ1-4; abundance: NA; v_gene: TRBV7-9; d_gene: TRBD1; CDR3aa: CASSQPDREREKLFF; CDR3nt: TGTGCCAGCAGCCAACCAGACAGGGAACGAGAAAAACTGTTTTTT
j_gene: TRBJ1-4; abundance: few; v_gene: TRBV28; d_gene: NA; CDR3aa: CAGMVDRSNEKLFF; CDR3nt: TGTGCCGGCATGGTCGACAGGTCTAATGAAAAACTGTTTTTT
j_gene: TRBJ1-1; abundance: few; v_gene: TRBV4-3; d_gene: NA; CDR3aa: CASSQAWTKWNTEAFF; CDR3nt: TGCGCCAGCAGCCAAGCTTGGACAAAATGGAACACTGAAGCTTTCTTT
j_gene: TRBJ2-3; abundance: NA; v_gene: TRBV9; d_gene: NA; CDR3aa: CASSRYRASTHTDTQYF; CDR3nt: TGTGCCAGCAGCAGATACCGGGCTTCAACCCACACAGATACGCAGTATTTT
j_gene: TRBJ2-2; abundance: many; v_gene: TRBV5-4; d_gene: NA; CDR3aa: CASSIQGTGELFF; CDR3nt: TGTGCCAGCAGCATACAGGGCACCGGGGAGCTGTTTTTT
j_gene: TRBJ1-2; abundance: NA; v_gene: TRBV7-9; d_gene: NA; CDR3aa: CASSLYTF; CDR3nt: TGTGCCAGCAGCTTATACACCTTC
j_gene: TRBJ2-7; abundance: many; v_gene: TRBV5-6; d_gene: TRBD1; CDR3aa: CASSLGGQEYEQYF; CDR3nt: TGTGCCAGCAGCTTGGGGGGACAGGAGTACGAGCAGTACTTC
j_gene: TRBJ2-7; abundance: NA; v_gene: TRBV7-9; d_gene: TRBD1; CDR3aa: CASSSVGQGHEQYF; CDR3nt: TGTGCCAGCAGCTCCGTCGGACAGGGCCACGAGCAGTACTTC
j_gene: TRBJ2-2; abundance: NA; v_gene: TRBV29-1; d_gene: NA; CDR3aa: CNVEGRLAGTGELFF; CDR3nt: TGCAACGTTGAAGGTCGGCTAGCTGGCACCGGGGAGCTGTTTTTT
j_gene: TRBJ2-3; abundance: few; v_gene: TRBV5-4; d_gene: TRBD2; CDR3aa: CASSSDDYGLAGFTDTQYF; CDR3nt: TGTGCCAGCAGCTCCGACGACTACGGACTAGCGGGATTTACAGATACGCAGTATTTT
j_gene: TRBJ2-2; abundance: NA; v_gene: TRBV12-3/TRBV12-4; d_gene: NA; CDR3aa: CAVGKNAGELFF; CDR3nt: TGTGCCGTTGGGAAGAACGCCGGGGAGCTGTTTTTT
j_gene: TRBJ2-3; abundance: few; v_gene: TRBV24-1; d_gene: NA; CDR3aa: CATSDGQFTTDTQYF; CDR3nt: TGTGCCACCAGTGATGGACAGTTTACCACAGATACGCAGTATTTT
j_gene: TRBJ2-3; abundance: many; v_gene: TRBV12-3/TRBV12-4; d_gene: TRBD1; CDR3aa: CASSRGGRTDTQYF; CDR3nt: TGTGCCAGCAGCCGAGGGGGCCGCACAGATACGCAGTATTTT
j_gene: TRBJ2-3; abundance: many; v_gene: TRBV2; d_gene: NA; CDR3aa: CASSGGPGLVDADTQYF; CDR3nt: TGTGCCAGCAGTGGGGGCCCGGGCCTGGTCGACGCAGATACGCAGTATTTT
j_gene: TRBJ2-5; abundance: few; v_gene: TRBV7-9; d_gene: TRBD1; CDR3aa: CASSLAGTGQETQYF; CDR3nt: TGTGCCAGCAGCTTAGCCGGGACAGGCCAAGAGACCCAGTACTTC
j_gene: TRBJ2-1; abundance: many; v_gene: TRBV9; d_gene: TRBD2; CDR3aa: CASSAGGEGPWPRNEQFF; CDR3nt: TGTGCCAGCAGCGCGGGCGGGGAGGGGCCTTGGCCGAGGAATGAGCAGTTCTTC
j_gene: TRBJ2-7; abundance: NA; v_gene: TRBV30; d_gene: NA; CDR3aa: CAWSVYGEQYF; CDR3nt: TGTGCCTGGAGTGTATATGGAGAGCAGTACTTC
j_gene: TRBJ2-5; abundance: few; v_gene: TRBV29-1; d_gene: NA; CDR3aa: CSVKNQGNQETQYF; CDR3nt: TGCAGCGTCAAAAATCAGGGAAACCAAGAGACCCAGTACTTC
j_gene: TRBJ1-1; abundance: many; v_gene: TRBV5-4; d_gene: NA; CDR3aa: CASSGDTGYTEAFF; CDR3nt: TGTGCCAGCAGCGGGGACACAGGTTACACTGAAGCTTTCTTT
j_gene: TRBJ2-2; abundance: few; v_gene: TRBV10-2; d_gene: TRBD1; CDR3aa: CASGQDPNTGELFF; CDR3nt: TGCGCCAGTGGACAGGATCCGAACACCGGGGAGCTGTTTTTT
j_gene: TRBJ2-3; abundance: many; v_gene: TRBV20-1; d_gene: NA; CDR3aa: CSAETGSRPRDF; CDR3nt: TGCAGTGCTGAAACAGGGAGCCGGCCTCGAGATTTT
j_gene: TRBJ2-3; abundance: many; v_gene: TRBV11-2; d_gene: NA; CDR3aa: CASSLGQGRDTQYF; CDR3nt: TGTGCCAGCAGCTTGGGTCAGGGGCGAGATACGCAGTATTTT
j_gene: TRBJ2-1; abundance: NA; v_gene: TRBV14; d_gene: NA; CDR3aa: CASSQESTYNAQFF; CDR3nt: TGTGCCAGCAGCCAAGAATCCACATACAATGCGCAGTTCTTC
j_gene: TRBJ2-2; abundance: NA; v_gene: TRBV6-2/TRBV6-3; d_gene: TRBD2; CDR3aa: CASSYEVAGTNTGELFF; CDR3nt: TGTGCCAGCAGTTACGAGGTAGCGGGAACGAACACCGGGGAGCTGTTTTTT
j_gene: TRBJ2-5; abundance: many; v_gene: TRBV7-2; d_gene: TRBD2; CDR3aa: CASSIGLAGAETQYF; CDR3nt: TGTGCCAGCAGCATAGGACTAGCGGGGGCGGAGACCCAGTACTTC
j_gene: TRBJ2-3; abundance: few; v_gene: TRBV6-5; d_gene: TRBD2; CDR3aa: CASSYFSGTSGSTDTQYF; CDR3nt: TGTGCCAGCAGTTACTTCTCAGGGACTAGCGGAAGCACAGATACGCAGTATTTT
j_gene: TRBJ2-2; abundance: few; v_gene: TRBV25-1; d_gene: NA; CDR3aa: CASSDPDTGELFF; CDR3nt: TGTGCCAGCAGTGACCCGGACACCGGGGAGCTGTTTTTT
j_gene: TRBJ2-2; abundance: many; v_gene: TRBV7-7; d_gene: TRBD1; CDR3aa: CASSPGGAGQNTGELFF; CDR3nt: TGTGCTAGCAGCCCAGGGGGAGCAGGGCAGAACACCGGGGAGCTGTTTTTT
j_gene: TRBJ1-1; abundance: many; v_gene: TRBV27; d_gene: NA; CDR3aa: CASSFQGMNTEAFF; CDR3nt: TGTGCCAGCAGTTTTCAGGGGATGAACACTGAAGCTTTCTTT
j_gene: TRBJ2-7; abundance: many; v_gene: TRBV7-9; d_gene: NA; CDR3aa: CASSSTLEQYF; CDR3nt: TGTGCCAGCAGCTCGACTCTGGAGCAGTACTTC
j_gene: TRBJ2-5; abundance: many; v_gene: TRBV28; d_gene: NA; CDR3aa: CASSLTGYQETQYF; CDR3nt: TGCGCCAGCAGCTTGACAGGATATCAAGAGACCCAGTACTTC
j_gene: TRBJ2-1; abundance: NA; v_gene: TRBV10-3; d_gene: TRBD1; CDR3aa: CAISEGQGGDNEQFF; CDR3nt: TGTGCCATCAGTGAGGGACAGGGGGGGGACAATGAGCAGTTCTTC
j_gene: TRBJ1-1; abundance: few; v_gene: TRBV6-1; d_gene: NA; CDR3aa: CASSDSSPVAFF; CDR3nt: TGTGCCAGCAGTGATTCGAGCCCGGTGGCTTTCTTT
j_gene: TRBJ1-2; abundance: NA; v_gene: TRBV7-9; d_gene: NA; CDR3aa: CASSTRTGFDYGYTF; CDR3nt: TGTGCCAGCAGCACCCGGACGGGGTTCGACTATGGCTACACCTTC
j_gene: TRBJ1-1; abundance: NA; v_gene: TRBV5-6; d_gene: NA; CDR3aa: CASTLGFPNLHMNTEAFF; CDR3nt: TGTGCCAGCACCCTGGGGTTTCCGAACCTTCACATGAACACTGAAGCTTTCTTT
j_gene: TRBJ2-1; abundance: NA; v_gene: TRBV24-1; d_gene: NA; CDR3aa: CATSDPTHRVGGQFF; CDR3nt: TGTGCCACCAGTGATCCAACACACAGGGTAGGGGGGCAGTTCTTC
j_gene: TRBJ2-5; abundance: few; v_gene: TRBV20-1; d_gene: TRBD1; CDR3aa: CSATLPGQPTENVPRETQYF; CDR3nt: TGCAGTGCTACCCTCCCGGGACAGCCGACCGAGAACGTCCCGAGGGAGACCCAGTACTTC
j_gene: TRBJ2-7; abundance: NA; v_gene: TRBV6-2/TRBV6-3; d_gene: NA; CDR3aa: CASSYPDFSYEQYF; CDR3nt: TGTGCCAGCAGTTACCCGGACTTTAGCTACGAGCAGTACTTC
j_gene: TRBJ1-1; abundance: NA; v_gene: TRBV10-2; d_gene: NA; CDR3aa: CASSEVGAPTEAFF; CDR3nt: TGCGCCAGCAGTGAGGTGGGCGCCCCGACTGAAGCTTTCTTT
j_gene: TRBJ2-7; abundance: NA; v_gene: TRBV7-9; d_gene: NA; CDR3aa: CASSHDPLSYEQYF; CDR3nt: TGTGCCAGCAGCCATGACCCCCTCTCCTACGAGCAGTACTTC
j_gene: TRBJ2-7; abundance: many; v_gene: TRBV6-5; d_gene: TRBD2; CDR3aa: CASSYSTSGVYEQYF; CDR3nt: TGTGCCAGCAGTTACTCGACTAGCGGGGTTTACGAGCAGTACTTC
j_gene: TRBJ1-2; abundance: NA; v_gene: TRBV28; d_gene: NA; CDR3aa: CASGPLVSTAYGYTF; CDR3nt: TGTGCCAGCGGTCCCCTCGTATCGACAGCTTATGGCTACACCTTC